In this sample, the clone carrying this T cell receptor beta chain turned up many times. What it recognizes is unknown. CDR3 regions were amplified by Arm-PCR using iRepertoire HTBI primers to build TCR beta libraries. Via MiXCR, TCRdb re-called the multiplex PCR reads, giving one row per CDR3 protein. The repertoire has 350,000 to 450,000 distinct CDR3 sequences, about 21% of them found once; the top ten carry about 13%. Time point reported: persistent/refractory GD, antithyroid drugs over 5 years with positive TRAb. Following extraction of RNA from PBMCs, that RNA was used to make the TCR library. With 4 bases clipped from V and 11 bases from J, the junction kept 13 bases outside the gene matches. CDR1 is MNHEY, CDR2 SVGEGT, per germline. The CDR3 contains 14 residues. The data belong to a study of regulatory T cells in long-lasting Graves disease. General observations from the study: Favored gene segments in persistent disease were TRBV28, TRBJ1-2 and TRBJ2-5.

Sequencing used peripheral blood mononuclear cells (PBMCs), obtained when the disease was refractory, from a patient treated with antithyroid drugs. The origin of this receptor is a female donor with Graves disease. The chain carries TRBV6-2 or TRBV6-3 and TRBJ1-1, with 7 bases that match TRBD1. The CDR3 DNA follows: TGTGCCAGCAGTTCGTCTCAGACAGGGAGAAATGCTTTCTTT. Protein product: CASSSSQTGRNAFF.